This paragraph covers one T cell receptor (beta chain) sequence. Its target is unknown. From the reads, TCRdb called clonotypes with MiXCR, one entry per CDR3 protein. Of around 530,000 distinct CDR3 sequences in the sample, about 15% are singletons; the top ten hold 20% to 30%. These data belong to a study of T cell repertoires in cytomegalovirus infection. Study background: CMV infection and matching HLA type were both indicated by public TCR beta signatures. General observations from the study: Dominant in the ex vivo response were TCR beta clonotypes restricted by HLA-C and specific for CMV. Cumulative public TCR beta family frequency identified carriers of CMV plus the relevant HLA.

Germline assignment: CDR1 MNHEY and CDR2 SVGAGI. V lost 6 bases and J lost 3, with 9 bases in between. The CDR3 has 12 residues. The chain is built from TRBV6-5 and TRBJ2-7; a weak D match, TRBD1 (6 bases). The sequencing input was CD8+ T cells from PBMCs. This clonotype was sampled from a human donor in good health (CMV status not recorded). Some clones in this sample may be carry-over from other donors' samples. This CDR3 is CASRGTIYEQYF. For the CDR3, the DNA is TGTGCCAGCAGGGGGACAATCTACGAGCAGTACTTC.